This record concerns one T cell receptor (beta chain) sequence. V lost 5 bases, J lost 5 bases, and 11 bases stayed unmatched. Germline V gene data show CDR1 as LNHDA and CDR2 as SQIVND (reference sequence). This CDR3 contains 16 residues. This sample is part of a study of blood T cell repertoires in COVID-19. Profiling relied on immunoSEQ multiplex PCR, and the TCRdb table lists in-frame clones only, not all of them. Of under 150,000 clones detected, 75% to 90% appear once; the ten largest clones hold about 18%. The rearrangement links TRBV19 to TRBJ1-5; 8 bases line up with TRBD1. The TCR comes from a man aged 30-40 years who had recovered from COVID-19. Material: PBMCs or T cells enriched from blood (not recorded which). CDR3 DNA: TGTGCCAGTAGTGTCCTCCAGGGGGCCGGGGATCAGCCCCAGCATTTT. Amino acid sequence: CASSVLQGAGDQPQHF.